This T cell receptor (beta chain) stems from a study of beta chain features in type 1 diabetes. General study results and limits: The cDNA sequencing approach could over-represent high-TCR-expressing cells. People with Type 1 diabetes carried modestly yet significantly shorter TCRB CDR3s in all four CD4+ subsets.

Every isolated RNA sample was fully reverse transcribed, so sequencing captured expressed TCRB transcripts. The protocol was immunoSEQ multiplex PCR, while the TCRdb copy is restricted to in-frame clones and leaves out a portion. The sample holds 95,000 to 150,000 clones, roughly 15% seen once. Only one count was recorded for this clone. Its antigen is unidentified. The germline V and J ends were trimmed by 4 bases and 1 base, with 14 bases remaining between them. The CDR3 is 15 amino acids. Looked up from germline, CDR1 is LGHNA and CDR2 is YSLEER. Sorted cells reached over 95% purity in every population.

Material: central memory CD4+ T cells from blood. This TCR was recovered from a man between 25 and 39 years old with type 1 diabetes. The chain is built from TRBV4-3 and TRBJ2-7; D gene unclear. CDR3 protein: CASSPRRRVSYEQYF. CDR3 DNA: TGCGCCAGCAGCCCCCGAAGAAGGGTTTCCTACGAGCAGTACTTC.